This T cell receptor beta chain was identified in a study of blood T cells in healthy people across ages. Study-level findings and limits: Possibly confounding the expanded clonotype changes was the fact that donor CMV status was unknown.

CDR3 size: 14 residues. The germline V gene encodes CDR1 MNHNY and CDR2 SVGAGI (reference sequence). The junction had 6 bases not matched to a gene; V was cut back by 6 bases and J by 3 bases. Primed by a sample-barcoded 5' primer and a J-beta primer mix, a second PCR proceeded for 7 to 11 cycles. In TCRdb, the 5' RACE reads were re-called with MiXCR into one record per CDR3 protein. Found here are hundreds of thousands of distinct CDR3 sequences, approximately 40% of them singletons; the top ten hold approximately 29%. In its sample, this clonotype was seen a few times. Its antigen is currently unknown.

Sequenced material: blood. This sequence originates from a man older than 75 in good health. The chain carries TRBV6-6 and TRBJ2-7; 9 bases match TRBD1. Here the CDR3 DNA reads TGTGCCAGCAGCCACAGGGGGCCGAGCTACGAGCAGTACTTC. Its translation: CASSHRGPSYEQYF.